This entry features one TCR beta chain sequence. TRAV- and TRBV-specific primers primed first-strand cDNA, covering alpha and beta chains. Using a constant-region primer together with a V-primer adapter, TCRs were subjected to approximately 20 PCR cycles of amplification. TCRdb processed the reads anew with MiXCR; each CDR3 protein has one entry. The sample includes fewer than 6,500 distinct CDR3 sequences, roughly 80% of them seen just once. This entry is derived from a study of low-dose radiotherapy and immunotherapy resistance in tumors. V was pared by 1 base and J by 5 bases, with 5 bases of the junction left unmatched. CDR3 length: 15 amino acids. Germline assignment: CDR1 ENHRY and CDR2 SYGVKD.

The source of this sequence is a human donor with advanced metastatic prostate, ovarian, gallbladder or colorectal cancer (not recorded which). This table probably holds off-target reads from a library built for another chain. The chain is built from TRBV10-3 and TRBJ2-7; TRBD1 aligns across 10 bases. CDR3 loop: CAISEYGTGANEQYF. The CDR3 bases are TGTGCCATCAGTGAGTATGGGACAGGGGCTAACGAGCAGTACTTC.